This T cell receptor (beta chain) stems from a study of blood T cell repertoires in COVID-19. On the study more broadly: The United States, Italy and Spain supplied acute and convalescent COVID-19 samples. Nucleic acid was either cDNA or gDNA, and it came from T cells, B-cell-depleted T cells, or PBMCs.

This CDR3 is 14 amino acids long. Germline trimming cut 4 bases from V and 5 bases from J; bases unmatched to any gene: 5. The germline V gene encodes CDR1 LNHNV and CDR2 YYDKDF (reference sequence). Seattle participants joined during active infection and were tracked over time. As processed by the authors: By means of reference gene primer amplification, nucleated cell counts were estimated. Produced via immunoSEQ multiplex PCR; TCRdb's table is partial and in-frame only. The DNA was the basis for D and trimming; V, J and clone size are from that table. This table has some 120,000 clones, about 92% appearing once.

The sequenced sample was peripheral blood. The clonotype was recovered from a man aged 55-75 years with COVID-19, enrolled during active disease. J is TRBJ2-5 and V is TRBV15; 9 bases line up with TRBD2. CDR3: CATSILAGEETQYF. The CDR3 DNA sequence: TGTGCCACCAGCATATTAGCGGGAGAGGAGACCCAGTACTTC.